This T cell receptor (beta chain) came from a study of shared clonotypes between healthy human individuals. An assay was performed, and its level was deep. TCRdb's copy holds only in-frame clones and misses some; the assay was immunoSEQ multiplex PCR. Of 2 million to 2.5 million clones listed, 95% are singletons. The CDR3 contains 14 residues. CDR1 MGHDK and CDR2 SYGVNS come from the germline V gene. Trimming shortened V by 3 bases and J by 6 bases, and 15 bases separated the two germline ends. The chain joins TRBV25-1 to TRBJ2-7; weak D call: TRBD2 (6 bases). The sequence came from a man aged 18 to 30 in good health. The sample consisted of naive CD4+ T cells sorted from blood. Subset noted: CD45RA+ positively selected. Written as DNA, the CDR3 is TGTGCCAGCAGTGACTATTCCGGGACTCCCGAGCAGTACTTC. Its protein is CASSDYSGTPEQYF.